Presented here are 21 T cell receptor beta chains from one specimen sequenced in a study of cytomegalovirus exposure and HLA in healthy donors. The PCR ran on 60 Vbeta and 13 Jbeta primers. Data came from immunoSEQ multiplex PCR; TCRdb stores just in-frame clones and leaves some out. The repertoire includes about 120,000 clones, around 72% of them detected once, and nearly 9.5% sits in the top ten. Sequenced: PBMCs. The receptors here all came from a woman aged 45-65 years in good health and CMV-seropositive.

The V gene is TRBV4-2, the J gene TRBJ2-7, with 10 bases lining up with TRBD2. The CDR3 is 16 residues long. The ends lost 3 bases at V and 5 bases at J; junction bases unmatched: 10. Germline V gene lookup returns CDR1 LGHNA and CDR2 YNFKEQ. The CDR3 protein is CASSQRYLAGAHEQYF. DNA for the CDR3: TGTGCCAGCAGCCAGCGCTACCTAGCGGGAGCACACGAGCAGTACTTC.

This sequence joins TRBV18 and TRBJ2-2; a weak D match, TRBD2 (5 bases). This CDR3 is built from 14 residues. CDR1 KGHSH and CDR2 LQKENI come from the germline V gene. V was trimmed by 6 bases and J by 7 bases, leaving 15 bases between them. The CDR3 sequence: CASSSTSKDGELFF. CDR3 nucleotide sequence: TGTGCCAGCTCCTCCACTAGTAAGGACGGGGAGCTGTTTTTT.

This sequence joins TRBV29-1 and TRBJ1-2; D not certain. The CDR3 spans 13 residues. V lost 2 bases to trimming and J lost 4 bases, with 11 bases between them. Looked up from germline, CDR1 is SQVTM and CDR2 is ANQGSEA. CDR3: CSVESAEFYGYTF. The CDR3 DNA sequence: TGCAGCGTTGAATCTGCAGAATTCTATGGCTACACCTTC.

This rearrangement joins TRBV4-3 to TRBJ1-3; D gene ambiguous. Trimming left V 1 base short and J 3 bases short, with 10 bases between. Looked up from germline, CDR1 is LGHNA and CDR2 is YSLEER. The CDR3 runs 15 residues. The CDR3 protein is CASSQAGLGGNTIYF. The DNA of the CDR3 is TGCGCCAGCAGCCAAGCGGGGTTGGGTGGAAACACCATATATTTT.

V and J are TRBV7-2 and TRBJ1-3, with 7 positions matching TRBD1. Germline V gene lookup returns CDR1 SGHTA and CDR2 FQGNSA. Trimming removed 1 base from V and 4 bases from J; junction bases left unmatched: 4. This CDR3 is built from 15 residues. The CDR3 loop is CASSLVQGLGNTIYF. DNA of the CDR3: TGTGCCAGCAGCTTAGTACAGGGGCTAGGAAACACCATATATTTT.

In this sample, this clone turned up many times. In DNA form, the CDR3 reads TGCGCCAGCAGCCAAGGATTAAGGACAGATATCTACGAGCAGTACTTC. Its translation: CASSQGLRTDIYEQYF. The V and J genes are TRBV4-1 and TRBJ2-7; D might be TRBD1 (6 bases). V gave up 1 base and J gave up 3 bases, with 16 bases separating them. The germline CDR1 and CDR2 sequences are MGHRA and YSYEKL. The CDR3 has 16 residues.

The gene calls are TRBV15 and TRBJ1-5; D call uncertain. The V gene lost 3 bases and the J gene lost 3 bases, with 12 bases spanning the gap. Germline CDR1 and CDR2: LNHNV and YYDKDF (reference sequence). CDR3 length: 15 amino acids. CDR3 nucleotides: TGTGCCACCAGCAGGGGGTGGGAGAACAATCAGCCCCAGCATTTT. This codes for CATSRGWENNQPQHF.

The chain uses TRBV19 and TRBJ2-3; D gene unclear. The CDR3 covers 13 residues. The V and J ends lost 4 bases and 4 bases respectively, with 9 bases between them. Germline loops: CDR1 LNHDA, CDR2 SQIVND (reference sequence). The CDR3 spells CASSTSRADTQYF. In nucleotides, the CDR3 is TGTGCCAGTAGTACGTCGAGAGCAGATACGCAGTATTTT.

This CDR3 reads CASSGDSNSPLHF. The CDR3 DNA is TGTGCCAGCAGCGGGGACAGCAATTCACCCCTCCACTTT. V is TRBV13 and J is TRBJ1-6, with 7 nucleotides matching TRBD1. The V gene end was trimmed by 5 bases and the J gene end by 7 bases; junction bases not matched to a gene: 2. The CDR3 is made up of 13 amino acids. CDR1 is PRHDT, CDR2 FYEKMQ, per germline (reference sequence).

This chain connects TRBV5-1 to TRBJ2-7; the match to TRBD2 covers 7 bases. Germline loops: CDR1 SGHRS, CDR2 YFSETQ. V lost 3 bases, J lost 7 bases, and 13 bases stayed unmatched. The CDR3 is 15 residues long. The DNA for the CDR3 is TGCGCCAGCAGCTCGGCTAGCGGACCACTAAGGGAGCAGTACTTC. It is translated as CASSSASGPLREQYF.

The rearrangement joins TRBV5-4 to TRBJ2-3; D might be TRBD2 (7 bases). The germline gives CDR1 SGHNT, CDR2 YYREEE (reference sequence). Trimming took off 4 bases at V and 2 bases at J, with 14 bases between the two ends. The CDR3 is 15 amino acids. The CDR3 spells CASSPIGGATDTQYF. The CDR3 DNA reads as TGTGCCAGCAGCCCGATTGGGGGGGCCACAGATACGCAGTATTTT.

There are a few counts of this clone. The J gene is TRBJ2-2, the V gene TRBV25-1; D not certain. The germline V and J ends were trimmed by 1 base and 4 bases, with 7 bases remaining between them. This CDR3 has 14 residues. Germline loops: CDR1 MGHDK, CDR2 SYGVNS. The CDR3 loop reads CASSESVFTGELFF. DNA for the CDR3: TGTGCCAGCAGTGAATCCGTATTCACCGGGGAGCTGTTTTTT.

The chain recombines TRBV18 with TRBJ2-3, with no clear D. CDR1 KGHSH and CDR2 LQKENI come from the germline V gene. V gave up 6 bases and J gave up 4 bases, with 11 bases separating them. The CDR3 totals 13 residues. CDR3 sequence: CASSPPGADTQYF. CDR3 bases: TGTGCCAGCTCCCCTCCCGGAGCAGATACGCAGTATTTT.

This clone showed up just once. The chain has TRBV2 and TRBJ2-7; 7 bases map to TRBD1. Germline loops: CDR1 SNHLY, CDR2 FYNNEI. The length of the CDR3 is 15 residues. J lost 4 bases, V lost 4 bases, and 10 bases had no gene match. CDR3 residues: CASSGPRQGTYEQYF. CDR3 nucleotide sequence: TGTGCCAGCAGTGGGCCCCGACAGGGTACGTACGAGCAGTACTTC.

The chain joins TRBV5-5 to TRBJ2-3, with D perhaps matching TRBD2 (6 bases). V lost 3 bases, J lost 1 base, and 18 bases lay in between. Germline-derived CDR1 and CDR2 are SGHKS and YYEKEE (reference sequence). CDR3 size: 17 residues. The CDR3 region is CASSSSGGSGRTDTQYF. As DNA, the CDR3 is TGTGCCAGCAGCTCCTCCGGAGGTAGCGGACGCACAGATACGCAGTATTTT.

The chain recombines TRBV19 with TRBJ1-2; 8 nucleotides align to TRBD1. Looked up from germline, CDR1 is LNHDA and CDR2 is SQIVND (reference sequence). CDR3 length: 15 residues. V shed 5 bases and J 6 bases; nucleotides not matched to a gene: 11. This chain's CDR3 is CASSVGQATRDGYTF. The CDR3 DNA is TGTGCCAGTAGTGTGGGACAGGCCACCAGAGATGGCTACACCTTC. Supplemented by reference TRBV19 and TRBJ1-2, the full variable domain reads DGGITQSPKYLFRKEGQNVTLSCEQNLNHDAMYWYRQDPGQGLRLIYYSQIVNDFQKGDIAEGYSVSREKKESFPLTVTSAQKNPTAFYLCASSVGQATRDGYTFGSGTRLTVV.

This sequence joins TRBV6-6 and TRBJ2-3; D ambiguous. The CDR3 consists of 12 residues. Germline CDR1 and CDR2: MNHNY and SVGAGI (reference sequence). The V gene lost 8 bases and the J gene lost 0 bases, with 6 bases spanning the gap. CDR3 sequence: CASQLSTDTQYF. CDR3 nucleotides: TGTGCCAGCCAACTTAGCACAGATACGCAGTATTTT.

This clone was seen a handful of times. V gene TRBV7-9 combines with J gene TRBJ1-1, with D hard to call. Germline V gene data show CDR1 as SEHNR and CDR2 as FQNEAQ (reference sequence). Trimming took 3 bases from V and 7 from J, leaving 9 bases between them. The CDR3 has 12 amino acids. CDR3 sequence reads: CASSFSGIEAFF. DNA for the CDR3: TGTGCCAGCAGCTTCAGCGGGATTGAAGCTTTCTTT.

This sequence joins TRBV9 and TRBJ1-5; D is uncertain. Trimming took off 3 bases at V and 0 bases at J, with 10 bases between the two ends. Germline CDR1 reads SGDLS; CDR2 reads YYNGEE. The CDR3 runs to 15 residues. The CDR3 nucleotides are TGTGCCAGCAGCGGAGGGATTAATAGCAATCAGCCCCAGCATTTT. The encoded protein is CASSGGINSNQPQHF.

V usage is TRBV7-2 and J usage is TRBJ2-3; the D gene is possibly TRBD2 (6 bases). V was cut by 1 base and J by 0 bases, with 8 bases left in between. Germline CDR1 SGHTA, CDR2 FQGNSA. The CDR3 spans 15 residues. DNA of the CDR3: TGTGCCAGCAGCTTAGTAGCGGCTAGCACAGATACGCAGTATTTT. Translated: CASSLVAASTDTQYF.

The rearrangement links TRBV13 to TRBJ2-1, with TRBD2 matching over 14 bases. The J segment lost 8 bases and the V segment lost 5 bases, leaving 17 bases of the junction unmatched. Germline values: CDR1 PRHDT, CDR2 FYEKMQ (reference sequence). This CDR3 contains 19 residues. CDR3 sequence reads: CASSLRLAGGLKGWDEQFF. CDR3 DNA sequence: TGTGCCAGCAGCCTGAGACTAGCGGGGGGGCTAAAGGGTTGGGATGAGCAGTTCTTC.